These 14 T cell receptor beta chains originate from one sample sequenced in a study of post-analysis software for immune sequencing data (dated by TCRdb to about 2015). To prepare the library, PCR was applied. Sequencing instrument: Illumina HiSeq 2500. Unique molecular identifiers were incorporated into TCR beta cDNA libraries to reduce PCR and sequencing biases. In-frame beta chains were kept once TCRdb had trimmed the public reads at Q25 with fastp and called clones with MiXCR. Duplicate CDR3 protein sequences are folded into a single record with the most common DNA and genes. This sample comprises 820,000 or so distinct CDR3 sequences, about 57% of them detected only once. Approximately 4.4% of the sample lies in the top ten. Their antigens remain unidentified. Overall study outcomes, separate from this receptor: Patients showed significantly higher frequencies than controls for 4 or 5 TRBV segments, among them TRBV5-6, TRBV5-1 and TRBV20-1.

The specimen was blood. These receptors all come from a girl aged 5 to 17 with multiple sclerosis.

The chain has TRBV7-2 and TRBJ2-7; no reliable D call. The ends were cut back, 5 bases at V and 3 bases at J, with 8 bases in the middle. The CDR3 is 12 residues long. The germline V gene has CDR1 SGHTA and CDR2 FQGNSA. CDR3 in DNA: TGTGCCAGCAGCGTGTGGGGCTACGAGCAGTACTTC. It encodes CASSVWGYEQYF.

The rearrangement links TRBV20-1 to TRBJ1-1, with a possible D match to TRBD1 (5 bases). From germline, CDR1 is DFQATT and CDR2 SNEGSKA (reference sequence). This CDR3 has 13 amino acids. V was cut by 6 bases and J by 1 base, with 12 bases left in between. This CDR3 is CSALTDRNTEAFF. The CDR3 DNA follows: TGCAGTGCCCTAACTGACAGGAACACTGAAGCTTTCTTT.

This chain joins TRBV12-3 or TRBV12-4 and TRBJ2-7; TRBD1 matches 8 bases. This CDR3 comprises 16 residues. The trim removed 2 bases at V and 2 bases at J, leaving 8 bases unmatched. The CDR3 nucleotides are TGTGCCAGCAGTTTAAGACAGGGGTACACCACCTACGAGCAGTACTTC. Translation gives CASSLRQGYTTYEQYF.

This chain links TRBV20-1 with TRBJ2-7; 9 nucleotides match TRBD1. The CDR3 spans 14 residues. Germline assignment: CDR1 DFQATT and CDR2 SNEGSKA (reference sequence). The V segment lost 1 base and the J segment 2 bases; nucleotides outside the gene matches: 3. CDR3 amino acids: CSARGTGDPYEQYF. CDR3 nucleotides: TGCAGTGCTAGAGGGACAGGGGACCCCTACGAGCAGTACTTC.

The J gene is TRBJ2-4, the V gene TRBV6-4; possible D gene TRBD2, 6 bases. The J call may be in error: the DNA end matches TRBJ2-7 better. The CDR3 sequence is 16 residues long. CDR1 is MRHNA, CDR2 SNTAGT, per germline. The CDR3 region is CASREPRSGFRYEQYF. Here the CDR3 DNA reads TGTGCCAGCAGGGAGCCGAGGAGCGGGTTCCGCTACGAGCAGTACTTC.

This chain connects TRBV3-1 to TRBJ2-3; 8 bases are a match to TRBD2. The CDR3 is 15 amino acids. Germline assignment: CDR1 LGHDT and CDR2 YNNKEL (reference sequence). The V and J ends lost 0 bases and 7 bases, in that order; junction bases with no gene match: 6. The CDR3 loop reads CASSQDVSGSNTQYF. In DNA form, the CDR3 reads TGTGCCAGCAGCCAAGATGTAAGCGGGAGCAATACGCAGTATTTT.

The chain uses TRBV29-1 and TRBJ2-1, with D perhaps given as TRBD1 or TRBD2 (5 bases each). Germline assignment: CDR1 SQVTM and CDR2 ANQGSEA. The CDR3 spans 11 residues. V was shortened by 1 base and J by 12 bases, with 10 bases between the two germline ends. The chain's CDR3 is CSVEAGPPQFF. The CDR3 coding sequence is TGCAGCGTTGAAGCGGGGCCCCCGCAGTTCTTC.

This sequence joins TRBV7-3 and TRBJ2-1; tentatively, D is TRBD1 or TRBD2 (5 bases each). The CDR3 covers 15 residues. V lost 6 bases and J 0 bases, leaving 12 bases between the germline ends. CDR1 SGHTA and CDR2 FQGTGA come from the germline V gene. The CDR3 sequence is CASRAGGSSYNEQFF. CDR3 sequence (DNA): TGTGCCAGCAGGGCTGGGGGAAGCTCCTACAATGAGCAGTTCTTC.

The sample holds a few counts of this clonotype. The chain has TRBV2 and TRBJ2-7, with 8 nucleotides matching TRBD2. This CDR3 contains 14 residues. Germline V gives CDR1 SNHLY, CDR2 FYNNEI. The junction had 11 bases not matched to a gene; V was cut back by 11 bases and J by 2 bases. The CDR3 region is CAGNSGNPAYEQYF. The DNA of the CDR3 is TGTGCCGGGAATAGCGGGAATCCCGCCTACGAGCAGTACTTC.

This clonotype has just a few counts. V and J are TRBV7-7 and TRBJ2-1; 7 positions agree with TRBD1. Germline assignment: CDR1 SSHAT and CDR2 FNYEAQ (reference sequence). The J segment lost 1 base and the V segment lost 5 bases, leaving 8 bases of the junction unmatched. The CDR3 extends over 16 amino acids. The CDR3 DNA reads as TGTGCCAGCAGCATAGGACAGGACAGTTCCTACAATGAGCAGTTCTTC. Its translation is CASSIGQDSSYNEQFF.

This chain uses TRBV29-1 with TRBJ2-4; 8 bases agree with TRBD1. Per germline, CDR1 SQVTM and CDR2 ANQGSEA. V shed 4 bases and J 13 bases; nucleotides not matched to a gene: 12. This CDR3 region has 13 residues. Here the CDR3 DNA reads TGCAGCGTTGGGGGGACAGGTGATCTGGAGCAGTACTTC. Protein: CSVGGTGDLEQYF.

The chain recombines TRBV5-1 with TRBJ2-3; D might be TRBD1 or TRBD2, each matching 6 bases. Between the trimmed V and J ends, which lost 4 bases and 0 bases, there was a span of 15 bases. CDR1 and CDR2 from the germline V gene are SGHRS and YFSETQ. The CDR3 extends over 16 amino acids. The CDR3 loop is CASSPGSGASTDTQYF. DNA for the CDR3: TGCGCCAGCAGCCCAGGGTCGGGGGCTAGCACAGATACGCAGTATTTT.

The J gene is TRBJ2-7, the V gene TRBV7-9; TRBD2 agrees at 9 bases. The J call may be wrong; the DNA end is better matched by TRBJ2-1. Germline V CDR1 and CDR2: SEHNR, FQNEAQ (reference sequence). The CDR3 contains 13 residues. CDR3 loop: CASSPRGRAWQFF. The CDR3 bases are TGTGCCAGCAGCCCTCGCGGGAGGGCGTGGCAGTTCTTC.

The J gene is TRBJ2-7, the V gene TRBV15; D unclear. Germline V gene lookup returns CDR1 LNHNV and CDR2 YYDKDF (reference sequence). The length of the CDR3 is 15 residues. V gave up 2 bases and J gave up 9 bases, with 20 bases separating them. The CDR3 DNA follows: TGTGCCACCAGCAGACTTTTGGAATCTCCGGGTGGGCAGTACTTC. Its protein is CATSRLLESPGGQYF. The full variable domain, in which reference TRBV15 and TRBJ2-7 provide the parts outside the CDR3, is DAMVIQNPRYQVTQFGKPVTLSCSQTLNHNVMYWYQQKSSQAPKLLFHYYDKDFNNEADTPDNFQSRRPNTSFCFLDIRSPGLGDTAMYLCATSRLLESPGGQYFGPGTRLTVT.